In its sample, the clone carrying this T cell receptor beta chain was seen many times. Its antigen remains unidentified. Investigators excluded patients with uncontrolled infection, other autoimmune disease, pregnancy or lactation. The sample is drawn from a study of T cells in Graves' hyperthyroidism and ophthalmopathy. Study background: Peripheral blood draws took place at initial diagnosis, ahead of any treatment. Study observations and caveats: Appearing also in blood were most of the thyroid clonotypes expanded above 0.001. Ophthalmopathy prediction by the model preceded onset by a median about 6 months.

Amplification of TCR beta CDR3 regions was performed using RNA transcripts as template. In the first-round RT-PCR of the TCR CDR3, the HTBI primer set was used. TCRdb independently ran MiXCR on the multiplex PCR reads; one entry per CDR3 protein. The sample comprises more than 500,000 distinct CDR3 sequences, more than 15% of which are singletons, and roughly 29% rests with the top ten. Trimming took off 5 bases at V and 0 bases at J, with 10 bases between the two ends. This CDR3 comprises 14 residues. Germline CDR1 and CDR2: SNHLY and FYNNEI. Sequencing was performed on blood. This clonotype was sampled from a woman aged 25 to 45 with Graves' ophthalmopathy. The V and J genes are TRBV2 and TRBJ1-2, with D possibly matching TRBD1 (5 bases). The CDR3 sequence: CASSQTVSNYGYTF. The CDR3 nucleotides are TGTGCCAGCAGTCAGACAGTTTCTAACTATGGCTACACCTTC.